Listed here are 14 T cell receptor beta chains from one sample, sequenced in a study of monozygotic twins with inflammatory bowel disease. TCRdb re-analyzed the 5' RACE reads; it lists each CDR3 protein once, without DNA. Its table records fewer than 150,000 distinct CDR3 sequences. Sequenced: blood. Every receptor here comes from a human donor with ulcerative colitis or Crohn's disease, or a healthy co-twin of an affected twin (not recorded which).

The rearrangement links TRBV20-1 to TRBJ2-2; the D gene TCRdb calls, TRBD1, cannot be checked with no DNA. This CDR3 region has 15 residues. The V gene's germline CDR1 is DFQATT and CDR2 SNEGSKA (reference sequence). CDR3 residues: CSARDTGGWTGELFF.

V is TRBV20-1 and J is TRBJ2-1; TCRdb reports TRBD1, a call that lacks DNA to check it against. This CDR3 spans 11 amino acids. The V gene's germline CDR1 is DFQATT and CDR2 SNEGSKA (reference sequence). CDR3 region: CSASRAGEQFF.

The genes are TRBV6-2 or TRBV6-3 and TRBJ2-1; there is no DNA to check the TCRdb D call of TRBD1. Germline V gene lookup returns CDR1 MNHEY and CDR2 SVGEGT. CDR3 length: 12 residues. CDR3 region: CASSPRKDGQFF.

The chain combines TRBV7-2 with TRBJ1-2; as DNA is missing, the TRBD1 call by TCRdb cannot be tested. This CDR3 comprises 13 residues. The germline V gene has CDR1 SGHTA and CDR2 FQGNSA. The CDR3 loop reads CASSYRQDYGYTF.

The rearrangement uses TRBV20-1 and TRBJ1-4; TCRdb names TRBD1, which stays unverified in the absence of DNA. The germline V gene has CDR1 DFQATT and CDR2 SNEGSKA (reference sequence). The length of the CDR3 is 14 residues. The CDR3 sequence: CSARDRVLNEKLFF.

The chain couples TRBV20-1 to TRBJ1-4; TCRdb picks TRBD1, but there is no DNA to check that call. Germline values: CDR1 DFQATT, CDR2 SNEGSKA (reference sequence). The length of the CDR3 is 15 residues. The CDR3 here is CSAEDRGRDNEKLFF.

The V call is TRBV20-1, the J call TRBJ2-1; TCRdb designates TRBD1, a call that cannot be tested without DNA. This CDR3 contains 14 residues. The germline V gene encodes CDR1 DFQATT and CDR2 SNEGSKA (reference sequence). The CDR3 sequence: CSARFAGEYNEQFF.

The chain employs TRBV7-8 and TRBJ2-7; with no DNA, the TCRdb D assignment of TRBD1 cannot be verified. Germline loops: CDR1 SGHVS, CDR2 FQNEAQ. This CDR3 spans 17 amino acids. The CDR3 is CASSWDPGTNTPYEQYF. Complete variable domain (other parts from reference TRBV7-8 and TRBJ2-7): GAGVSQSPRYKVAKRGQDVALRCDPISGHVSLFWYQQALGQGPEFLTYFQNEAQLDKSGLPSDRFFAERPEGSVSTLKIQRTQQEDSAVYLCASSWDPGTNTPYEQYFGPGTRLTVT.

CDR3 protein: CASSLSRGRVNYEQYF. The genes are TRBV27 and TRBJ2-7; checking the TCRdb D call of TRBD1 is not possible without DNA. The CDR3 is 16 amino acids. CDR1 and CDR2 from the germline V gene are MNHEY and SMNVEV (reference sequence).

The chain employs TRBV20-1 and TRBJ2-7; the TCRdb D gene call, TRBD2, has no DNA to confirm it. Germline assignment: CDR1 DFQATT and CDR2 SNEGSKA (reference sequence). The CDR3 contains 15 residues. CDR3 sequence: CSAARGRTRGYEQYF.

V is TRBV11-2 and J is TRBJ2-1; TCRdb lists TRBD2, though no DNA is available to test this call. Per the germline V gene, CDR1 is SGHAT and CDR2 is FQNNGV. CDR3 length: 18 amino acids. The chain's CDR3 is CASSQRSLAGGPIGEQFF. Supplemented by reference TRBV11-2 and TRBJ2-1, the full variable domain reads EAGVAQSPRYKIIEKRQSVAFWCNPISGHATLYWYQQILGQGPKLLIQFQNNGVVDDSQLPKDRFSAERLKGVDSTLKIQPAKLEDSAVYLCASSQRSLAGGPIGEQFFGPGTRLTVL.

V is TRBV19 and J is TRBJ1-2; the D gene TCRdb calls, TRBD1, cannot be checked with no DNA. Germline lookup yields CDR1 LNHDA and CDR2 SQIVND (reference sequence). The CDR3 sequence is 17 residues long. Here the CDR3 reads CASSPTWGGMKNYGYTF.

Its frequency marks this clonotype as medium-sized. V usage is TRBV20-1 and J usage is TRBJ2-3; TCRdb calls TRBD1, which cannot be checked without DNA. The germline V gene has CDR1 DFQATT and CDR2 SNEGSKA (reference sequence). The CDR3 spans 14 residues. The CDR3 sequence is CSARASGRGDTQYF.

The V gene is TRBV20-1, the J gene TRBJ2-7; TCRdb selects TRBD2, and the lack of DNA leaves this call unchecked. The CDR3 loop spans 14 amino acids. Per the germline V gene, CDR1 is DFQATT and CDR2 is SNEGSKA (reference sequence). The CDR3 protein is CSARLRGVAYEQYF.